The T cell receptor beta chain described here comes from a study of Graves' ophthalmopathy and Graves' hyperthyroidism. General study results and limits: A model of 13 signatures distinguished ophthalmopathy from stable hyperthyroidism at less than 90% sensitivity and around 81% specificity. Ophthalmopathy progression prediction by the model yielded a sensitivity of 55% to 71% and a specificity of roughly 72%.

No donor had other autoimmune disease, uncontrolled infection, pregnancy or lactation. It was on clinical symptoms, serum thyroxine, TRAb, thyroid ultrasound and orbital computed tomography that diagnosis relied. Germline values: CDR1 DFQATT, CDR2 SNEGSKA (reference sequence). The CDR3 runs to 14 residues. V lost 5 bases to trimming and J lost 2 bases; unmatched junction nucleotides: 8. Amplified material comprised TCR beta CDR3 regions derived from RNA transcripts. HTBI primers were used in a first-round RT-PCR, which preceded a second-round multiplex PCR. TCRdb re-called the multiplex PCR reads with MiXCR, one entry per CDR3 protein. The sample lists approximately 1.2 million distinct CDR3 sequences, approximately 35% seen once, with 11% in the top ten. Notes on this clonotype: Its antigen is still unknown.

The TCR sequence derives from an adult man with Graves' hyperthyroidism. Sequenced input: peripheral blood or thyroid tissue (not recorded which). The chain couples TRBV20-1 to TRBJ2-7, with 8 bases aligning to TRBD2. The CDR3 loop reads CSAGLGGETYEQYF. The CDR3, as DNA: TGCAGTGCTGGACTCGGGGGGGAGACCTACGAGCAGTACTTC.